This TCR beta chain was sequenced for a study of cytomegalovirus exposure and HLA in healthy donors. Overall study results and limits: Follow-up analysis later connected one missense variant in DCLRE1C with trimming of TCR beta V- and J-genes. Reportedly, diagnosis of cytomegalovirus status by the classifier showed high specificity and sensitivity.

J lost 6 bases, V lost 1 base, and 9 bases had no gene match. Germline CDR1 is SGHNT and CDR2 is YENEEA. The CDR3 extends over 15 amino acids. The PCR employed 60 Vbeta primers together with 13 Jbeta primers. Measured with immunoSEQ multiplex PCR; TCRdb has only the in-frame clones, and not every one. The sample yields around 100,000 clones, around 81% seen once. In regard to this clone: Its antigen remains unidentified.

The source of this sequence is a woman in her 70s in good health and CMV-seropositive. V is TRBV11-3 and J is TRBJ2-7, with 7 nucleotides matching TRBD1. The specimen sequenced was PBMCs. In DNA, the CDR3 is TGTGCCAGCAGCTTAGCAGGGGCAGGGGGTAGCGAGCAGTACTTC. Protein: CASSLAGAGGSEQYF. The whole variable domain, remainder taken from reference TRBV11-3 and TRBJ2-7, is EAGVVQSPRYKIIEKKQPVAFWCNPISGHNTLYWYLQNLGQGPELLIRYENEEAVDDSQLPKDRFSAERLKGVDSTLKIQPAELGDSAVYLCASSLAGAGGSEQYFGPGTRLTVT.